This T cell receptor (beta chain) is from a study of blood T cell dynamics during melanoma immunotherapy. The overall study: Patients with metastatic melanoma got pembrolizumab or nivolumab-ipilimumab as first-line care. Study-level results: The study could not tell melanoma-specific clones from general immune activation.

This sample's time point: week 3, after first cycle of checkpoint inhibitor. One draw preceded checkpoint blockade; another followed its first cycle at week 3. At 12 weeks after first infusion, RECIST 1.1 defined response for most patients. Note on this clone: Its specificity is not known.

Sequencing used immunoSEQ multiplex PCR; TCRdb keeps in-frame clones, though not all of them. The sample gives about 8,400 clones, 85% of which show up once; roughly 4% is in the top ten. Germline values: CDR1 MGHRA, CDR2 YSYEKL. V was cut by 0 bases and J by 2 bases, with 13 bases left in between. The CDR3 length is 17 residues. V and J are TRBV4-1 and TRBJ1-4; no firm D call. This sequence originates from a human donor with melanoma. Sample: blood, taken from a patient treated with checkpoint blockade. The CDR3 loop reads CASSQELQRATNEKLFF. CDR3 coding DNA: TGCGCCAGCAGCCAAGAGCTACAGCGGGCCACTAATGAAAAACTGTTTTTT.